The next 20 T cell receptor beta chains were all read from a single sample in a study of T cell repertoires in cytomegalovirus infection. TCRdb analysed the reads with MiXCR anew, one entry per CDR3 protein. The sample records around 360,000 distinct CDR3 sequences, about a third being singletons. No antigen has been assigned to these receptors. The material sequenced was cultured PBMCs, taken from culture after CMV antigen stimulation. These receptors originate from a human donor in good health (CMV status not recorded). Some clones in this sample may be carry-over from other donors' samples.

This clonotype has a handful of counts. The chain uses TRBV14 and TRBJ2-1; 14 bases are shared with TRBD2. Trimming removed 4 bases from V and 0 bases from J; junction bases left unmatched: 11. Germline V gene lookup returns CDR1 SGHDN and CDR2 FVKESK. The CDR3 extends over 20 amino acids. In DNA, the CDR3 is TGTGCCAGCAGCCCACGGTGGACTAGCGGGAGGCCCTACTCCTACAATGAGCAGTTCTTC. It yields the protein CASSPRWTSGRPYSYNEQFF.

This sequence joins TRBV4-1 and TRBJ1-3, with 9 bases lining up with TRBD1. V was pared by 4 bases and J by 2 bases, with 12 bases of the junction left unmatched. The germline V gene encodes CDR1 MGHRA and CDR2 YSYEKL. CDR3 length: 18 residues. CDR3: CASSLSPHRGLPGNTIYF. DNA of the CDR3: TGCGCCAGCAGCCTAAGTCCCCACAGGGGGCTGCCTGGAAACACCATATATTTT.

This clonotype has a single count. The chain carries TRBV18 and TRBJ2-3, with D hard to call. The V gene's germline CDR1 is KGHSH and CDR2 LQKENI. The V end lost 6 bases, the J end lost 3 bases, and 16 bases lay between the germline ends. The CDR3 is made up of 15 amino acids. CDR3 protein: CASSPSLSRTDTQYF. The CDR3 nucleotides are TGTGCCAGCTCGCCCAGTCTGAGCAGAACAGATACGCAGTATTTT.

The chain combines TRBV7-2 with TRBJ2-3; 10 bases align to TRBD1. CDR3 length: 15 residues. Germline V gene sequence: CDR1 SGHTA, CDR2 FQGNSA. V lost 4 bases, J lost 6 bases, and 7 bases stayed unmatched. This CDR3 is CASSSGQGQTDTQYF. The CDR3, as DNA: TGTGCCAGCAGCTCGGGACAGGGGCAGACGGATACGCAGTATTTT.

The chain links TRBV30 to TRBJ1-1, with 8 bases aligning to TRBD1. This CDR3 is 12 amino acids long. Germline V gene sequence: CDR1 GTSNPN, CDR2 SVGIG (reference sequence). With 4 bases clipped from V and 4 bases from J, the junction kept 2 bases outside the gene matches. The CDR3 spells CAWTRGLTEAFF. DNA of the CDR3: TGTGCCTGGACCAGGGGGCTCACTGAAGCTTTCTTT.

The table lists this clonotype with a few counts. The rearrangement joins TRBV7-2 to TRBJ2-6; D uncertain. V gave up 5 bases and J gave up 0 bases, with 11 bases separating them. This CDR3 is 16 amino acids long. Germline V gene lookup returns CDR1 SGHTA and CDR2 FQGNSA. CDR3 loop: CASSADVHSGANVLTF. Here the CDR3 DNA reads TGTGCCAGCAGCGCGGACGTCCACTCTGGGGCCAACGTCCTGACTTTC.

This chain joins TRBV20-1 and TRBJ1-5; the D is unclear. The CDR3 runs 16 residues. V was cut by 0 bases and J by 3 bases, with 15 bases left in between. Germline lookup yields CDR1 DFQATT and CDR2 SNEGSKA (reference sequence). The CDR3 sequence: CSAREIQSLANQPQHF. Written as DNA, the CDR3 is TGCAGTGCTAGAGAGATTCAGAGCTTAGCCAATCAGCCCCAGCATTTT.

The chain uses TRBV5-4 and TRBJ2-1; unclear D gene. V was pared by 4 bases and J by 8 bases, with 13 bases between. This CDR3 has 13 amino acids. Germline CDR1 reads SGHNT; CDR2 reads YYREEE (reference sequence). DNA for the CDR3: TGTGCCAGCAGCCGCCGTGCGTCCGATGAGCAGTTCTTC. Translated, it gives CASSRRASDEQFF. Full variable domain (outside the CDR3, taken from reference TRBV5-4 and TRBJ2-1): ETGVTQSPTHLIKTRGQQVTLRCSSQSGHNTVSWYQQALGQGPQFIFQYYREEENGRGNFPPRFSGLQFPNYSSELNVNALELDDSALYLCASSRRASDEQFFGPGTRLTVL.

This clonotype was seen a few times. The J gene is TRBJ1-1, the V gene TRBV7-9, with TRBD1 matching 7 bases. With V trimmed by 2 bases and J by 5 bases, 8 bases remained unmatched. From germline, CDR1 is SEHNR and CDR2 FQNEAQ (reference sequence). CDR3 length equals 15 residues. The CDR3: CASSLTEDRRTEAFF. The CDR3 nucleotides are TGTGCCAGCAGCTTAACCGAGGACAGGAGGACTGAAGCTTTCTTT.

This clonotype came up a few times. The V and J genes are TRBV6-2 or TRBV6-3 and TRBJ1-1; 7 bases are a match to TRBD1. The germline V gene has CDR1 MNHEY and CDR2 SVGEGT. CDR3 length: 15 amino acids. J was trimmed by 0 bases and V by 4 bases; bases with no gene match: 5. The CDR3 DNA is TGTGCCAGCAGTTCGGGACAGCTCATGAACACTGAAGCTTTCTTT. This encodes CASSSGQLMNTEAFF.

The V gene is TRBV6-6, the J gene TRBJ2-4; 8 nucleotides line up with TRBD2. Germline CDR1 is MNHNY and CDR2 is SVGAGI (reference sequence). Unmatched junction bases numbered 13, after V lost 6 bases and J lost 6 bases. The CDR3 extends over 16 amino acids. The CDR3 is CASSRTRTSSGNIQYF. The CDR3 bases are TGTGCCAGCAGCCGCACCCGGACTAGCTCCGGAAACATTCAGTACTTC.

This clonotype was observed a handful of times. The chain carries TRBV6-2 or TRBV6-3 and TRBJ2-1; TRBD2 agrees at 14 bases. CDR1 and CDR2 (germline): MNHEY, SVGEGT. This CDR3 contains 17 residues. V dropped 3 bases and J dropped 14; count of bases not matched to a gene: 15. CDR3 nucleotide sequence: TGTGCCAGCAGTTATTCGTCTTCCGGGACTAGCGGGAGTCCGAAGTTCTTC. Amino acids: CASSYSSSGTSGSPKFF.

This chain's CDR3 is CSPREGEDVNEQFF. CDR3 DNA: TGCAGTCCAAGGGAGGGGGAAGATGTGAATGAGCAGTTCTTC. This chain uses TRBV20-1 with TRBJ2-1; tentative D call: TRBD2 (7 bases). V was pared by 8 bases and J by 7 bases, with 21 bases between. The CDR3 is 14 amino acids. Germline loops: CDR1 DFQATT, CDR2 SNEGSKA (reference sequence).

The chain recombines TRBV11-2 with TRBJ2-3; possible D gene TRBD2, 5 bases. V dropped 0 bases and J dropped 3 bases, with 13 bases sitting between them. The CDR3 has 16 residues. CDR1 is SGHAT and CDR2 is FQNNGV in the germline V gene. CDR3 protein: CASSLDISVGTDTQYF. The CDR3 DNA sequence: TGTGCCAGCAGCTTAGATATTAGCGTAGGAACAGATACGCAGTATTTT. Variable domain in full (rest from reference TRBV11-2 and TRBJ2-3): EAGVAQSPRYKIIEKRQSVAFWCNPISGHATLYWYQQILGQGPKLLIQFQNNGVVDDSQLPKDRFSAERLKGVDSTLKIQPAKLEDSAVYLCASSLDISVGTDTQYFGPGTRLTVL.

This chain joins TRBV6-2 or TRBV6-3 and TRBJ2-3; 7 nucleotides align to TRBD2. The J segment lost 4 bases and the V segment lost 0 bases, leaving 7 bases of the junction unmatched. Per the germline V gene, CDR1 is MNHEY and CDR2 is SVGEGT. This CDR3 spans 16 amino acids. DNA for the CDR3: TGTGCCAGCAGTTACTCTTTGGCGGGAGATCCAGATACGCAGTATTTT. Encoded protein: CASSYSLAGDPDTQYF.

This chain uses TRBV5-1 with TRBJ2-1, with D perhaps matching TRBD2 (5 bases). CDR1 SGHRS and CDR2 YFSETQ come from the germline V gene. CDR3 length: 15 amino acids. V was clipped by 0 bases and J by 4 bases, with 11 bases between them. CDR3 in DNA: TGCGCCAGCAGCTTGGTGCCAGCGGTATACAATGAGCAGTTCTTC. Amino acids: CASSLVPAVYNEQFF. The full variable domain, rest sourced from reference TRBV5-1 and TRBJ2-1, is KAGVTQTPRYLIKTRGQQVTLSCSPISGHRSVSWYQQTPGQGLQFLFEYFSETQRNKGNFPGRFSGRQFSNSRSEMNVSTLELGDSALYLCASSLVPAVYNEQFFGPGTRLTVL.

Ten or more counts support this clonotype. This rearrangement joins TRBV7-2 to TRBJ1-5; no clear D gene. Trimming shortened V by 3 bases and J by 0 bases, and 9 bases separated the two germline ends. Per the germline V gene, CDR1 is SGHTA and CDR2 is FQGNSA. The CDR3 has 15 residues. Here the CDR3 DNA reads TGTGCCAGCAGCTTGAGGACGGATAGCAATCAGCCCCAGCATTTT. Its translation is CASSLRTDSNQPQHF.

The rearrangement joins TRBV7-9 to TRBJ2-7, with 11 nucleotides matching TRBD2. CDR1 and CDR2 from the germline V gene are SEHNR and FQNEAQ (reference sequence). The CDR3 runs 18 residues. Germline trimming cut 0 bases from V and 0 bases from J; bases unmatched to any gene: 7. CDR3 sequence (DNA): TGTGCCAGCAGCTTAGCCCTAGCGGGAGGTACTAGCTCCTACGAGCAGTACTTC. The encoded protein is CASSLALAGGTSSYEQYF.

This clonotype was seen ten or more times. This rearrangement joins TRBV12-3 or TRBV12-4 to TRBJ2-3; D not certain. V was clipped by 1 base and J by 2 bases, with 4 bases between them. This CDR3 region has 13 residues. Written as DNA, the CDR3 is TGTGCCAGCAGTTTAGGGATCACAGATACGCAGTATTTT. Its translation is CASSLGITDTQYF.

There are a few counts of this clonotype. The chain links TRBV6-5 to TRBJ2-5; TRBD2 is a possible D gene (6 bases). With 6 bases removed from V and 4 bases from J, the gap between germline ends came to 18 bases. Germline-derived CDR1 and CDR2 are MNHEY and SVGAGI. The CDR3 has 15 residues. This CDR3 is CASSPYFGRRETQYF. The CDR3 DNA follows: TGTGCCAGCAGCCCCTATTTTGGGAGGAGAGAGACCCAGTACTTC.